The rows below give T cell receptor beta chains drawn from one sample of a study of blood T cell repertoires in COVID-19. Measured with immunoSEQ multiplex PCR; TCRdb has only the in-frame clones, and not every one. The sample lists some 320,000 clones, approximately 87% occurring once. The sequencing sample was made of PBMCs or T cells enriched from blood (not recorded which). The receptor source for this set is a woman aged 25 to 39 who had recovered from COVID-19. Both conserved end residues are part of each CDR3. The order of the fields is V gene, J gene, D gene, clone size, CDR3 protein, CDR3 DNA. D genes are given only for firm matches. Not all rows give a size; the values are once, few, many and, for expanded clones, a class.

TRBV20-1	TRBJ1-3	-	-	CSARGANTIYF	TGCAGTGCTAGAGGAGCCAACACCATATATTTT
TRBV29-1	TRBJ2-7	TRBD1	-	CSVTGAYEQYF	TGCAGCGTTACAGGGGCCTACGAGCAGTACTTC
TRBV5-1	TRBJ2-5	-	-	CASSLGPTAGQETQYF	TGCGCCAGCAGCTTGGGGCCCACTGCAGGGCAAGAGACCCAGTACTTC
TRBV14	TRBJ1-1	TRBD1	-	CASSQKGADGGTEAFF	TGTGCCAGCAGCCAAAAGGGGGCAGACGGAGGCACTGAAGCTTTCTTT
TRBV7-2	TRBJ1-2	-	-	CASSLGQGNYGYTF	TGTGCCAGCAGCTTAGGTCAGGGTAACTATGGCTACACCTTC
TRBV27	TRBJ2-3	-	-	CASSLSSLSGVSTDTQYF	TGTGCCAGCAGTTTATCATCTCTCAGCGGCGTCAGCACAGATACGCAGTATTTT
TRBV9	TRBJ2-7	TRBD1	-	CASSVGAGQAYEQYF	TGTGCCAGCAGCGTTGGGGCGGGACAGGCCTACGAGCAGTACTTC
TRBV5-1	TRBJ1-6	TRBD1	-	CASTGDKTGANSPLHF	TGCGCCAGTACCGGGGACAAGACAGGGGCAAATTCACCCCTCCACTTT
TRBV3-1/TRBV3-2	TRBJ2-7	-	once	CASSQEFLNLLDEQYF	TGTGCCAGCAGCCAAGAATTCCTGAACCTCCTAGACGAGCAGTACTTC
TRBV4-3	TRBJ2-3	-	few	CASSQTIGSTDTQYF	TGCGCCAGCAGCCAAACCATCGGGAGCACAGATACGCAGTATTTT
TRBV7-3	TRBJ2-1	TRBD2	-	CASSPLGRGGRNEQFF	TGTGCCAGCAGCCCCCTAGGGCGGGGGGGCCGGAATGAGCAGTTCTTC
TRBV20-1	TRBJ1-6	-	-	CSASDGGSYNSPLHF	TGCAGTGCTAGTGACGGGGGCTCCTATAATTCACCCCTCCACTTT
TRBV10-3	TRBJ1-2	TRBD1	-	CAVNRGQGPNYGYTF	TGTGCCGTAAACAGGGGGCAGGGGCCAAACTATGGCTACACCTTC
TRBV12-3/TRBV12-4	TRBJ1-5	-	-	CASSFSENQPQHF	TGTGCCAGCAGTTTTTCGGAGAATCAGCCCCAGCATTTT
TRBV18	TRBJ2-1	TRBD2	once	CASSLNTLAGTYNEQFF	TGTGCCAGCTCACTGAACACTCTAGCGGGGACCTACAATGAGCAGTTCTTC
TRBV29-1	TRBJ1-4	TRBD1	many	CSARGQFNEKLFF	TGCAGCGCGCGGGGACAGTTTAATGAAAAACTGTTTTTT
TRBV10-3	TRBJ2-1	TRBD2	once	CAIERGAYEQFF	TGTGCCATCGAGCGGGGGGCATATGAGCAGTTCTTC
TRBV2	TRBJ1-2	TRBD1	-	CASSEGGTGANYGYTF	TGTGCCAGCAGTGAAGGGGGGACAGGGGCCAACTATGGCTACACCTTC
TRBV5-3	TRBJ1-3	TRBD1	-	CARSYDRGRGNTIYF	TGTGCCAGAAGCTACGACAGGGGGCGCGGAAACACCATATATTTT
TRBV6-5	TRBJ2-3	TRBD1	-	CASSSQGGTKDTQYF	TGTGCCAGCAGTAGTCAAGGGGGCACAAAAGATACGCAGTATTTT
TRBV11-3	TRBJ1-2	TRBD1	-	CASSSTGNYGYTF	TGTGCCAGCAGCTCGACAGGGAACTATGGCTACACCTTC
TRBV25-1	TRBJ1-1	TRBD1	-	CASSLTGEGSEAFF	TGTGCCAGCAGCTTGACAGGGGAGGGCTCTGAAGCTTTCTTT
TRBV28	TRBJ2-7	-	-	CASSFSVPVREQYF	TGTGCCAGCAGTTTTAGTGTCCCCGTTCGGGAGCAGTACTTC
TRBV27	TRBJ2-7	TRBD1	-	CASSLSWTGTSYEQYF	TGTGCCAGCAGTCTATCGTGGACAGGGACCTCCTACGAGCAGTACTTC
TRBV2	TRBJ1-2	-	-	CASSETGQAPGYTF	TGTGCCAGCAGTGAAACAGGGCAAGCCCCTGGCTACACCTTC
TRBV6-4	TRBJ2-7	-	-	CASSDQEVAYEQYF	TGTGCCAGCAGTGACCAAGAGGTCGCCTACGAGCAGTACTTC
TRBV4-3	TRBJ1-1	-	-	CASSQDYSPEKNTEAFF	TGCGCCAGCAGCCAAGATTACAGCCCAGAGAAGAACACTGAAGCTTTCTTT
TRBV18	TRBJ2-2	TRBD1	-	CASSPFRDSPNTGELFF	TGTGCCAGCTCACCGTTCCGGGACAGCCCGAACACCGGGGAGCTGTTTTTT
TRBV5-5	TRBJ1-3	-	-	CASSLGGGHLTGNTIYF	TGTGCCAGCAGCTTGGGCGGCGGACATTTGACAGGAAACACCATATATTTT
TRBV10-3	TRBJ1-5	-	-	CAISESVVRSNQPQHF	TGTGCCATCAGTGAGTCGGTAGTGCGGAGCAATCAGCCCCAGCATTTT
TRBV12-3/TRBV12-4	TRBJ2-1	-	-	CASSLLLEGEQFF	TGTGCCAGCAGCCTATTACTCGAGGGAGAGCAGTTCTTC
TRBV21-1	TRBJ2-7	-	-	CASSKGDRAEWNEQYF	TGTGCCAGCAGCAAAGGGGACAGGGCGGAGTGGAACGAGCAGTACTTC
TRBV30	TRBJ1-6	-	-	CAWSVFRTVLHF	TGTGCCTGGAGTGTTTTTCGGACAGTCCTCCACTTT
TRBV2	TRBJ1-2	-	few	CASSFLYGYTF	TGTGCCAGCAGCTTTCTCTATGGCTACACCTTC
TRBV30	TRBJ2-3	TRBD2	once	CAWNSGGGADTQYF	TGTGCCTGGAACTCCGGGGGGGGCGCAGATACGCAGTATTTT
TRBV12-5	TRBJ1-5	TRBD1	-	CASGPGTGRGSNQPQHF	TGTGCTAGTGGTCCCGGGACAGGGAGGGGGAGCAATCAGCCCCAGCATTTT
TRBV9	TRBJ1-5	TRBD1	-	CASSGTGGDQPQHF	TGTGCCAGCAGCGGCACAGGGGGCGATCAGCCCCAGCATTTT
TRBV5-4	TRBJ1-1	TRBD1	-	CASSLYRGPEAFF	TGTGCCAGCAGCTTGTACAGGGGGCCTGAAGCTTTCTTT
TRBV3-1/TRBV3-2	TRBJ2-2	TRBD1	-	CASSRQGAAGELFF	TGTGCCAGCAGCCGACAGGGGGCCGCCGGGGAGCTGTTTTTT
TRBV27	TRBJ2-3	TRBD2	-	CASSFQRGGRKDTQYF	TGTGCCAGCAGTTTCCAGCGGGGGGGGCGAAAAGATACGCAGTATTTT
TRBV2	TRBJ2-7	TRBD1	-	CASRPGQVSYEQYF	TGTGCCAGCAGGCCGGGACAGGTCTCCTACGAGCAGTACTTC